The T cell receptor (beta chain) described here comes from a study of molecular identifiers for immune sequencing clone quantification listed by TCRdb under 2018. Turning to the overall study: For a replicate experiment, RNA from 20,000 or 100,000 naive CD8 T cells was divided into five aliquots, of which four were sequenced. This methods study benchmarked molecular-identifier clustering-based TCR repertoire sequencing (MIDCIRS) and TCR RNA copy counting, using CD8 T cells to do so. Overall study results and their limits: When barcode sub-clustering was left out, chimeric consensus sequences inflated TCR diversity, with chimeras reaching as high as 47%. Clones above 20 RNA copies held over 98% of molecules in CMV-specific effector cells but under 1% in naive cells. Around 2.8 recovered TCR RNA copies per cell were obtained by modeling, versus roughly 10 by digital PCR, implying a capture efficiency of about 30%. Highly expanded clone sizes could be underestimated if identical TCR molecules share a barcode. A single cell's worth of spiked-in Jurkat TCR RNA was reported detectable even among 850,000 to 1,000,000 naive CD8 T cells. Spiked-in Jurkat TCR RNA (roughly 10 copies' worth), which is not part of the donor repertoire, was contained in the naive libraries.

V and J are trimmed by 4 bases and 8 bases, and the gene matches miss 11 bases of the junction. The CDR3 measures 15 amino acids from cysteine to phenylalanine. Here the CDR3 DNA is all that survives: 45 bases in frame from base 1. Via the germline V gene (reference sequence), CDR1 is MNHEY and CDR2 SMNVEV. Naive CD8 T cell libraries were made from around 18,000 to 910,000 sorted cells using 10%, 30% or 50% of purified RNA. Naive CD8 T cells were FACS-sorted as CD8+CD4-CCR7+CD45RA+ on a BD FACSAria II into RLT Plus buffer. To test detection sensitivity, Jurkat RNA equal to ten TCR copies was added to samples of about 20,000-1,000,000 naive CD8 T cells. Enrichment of CD8 T cells was done with RosetteSep CD8+ T Cell Enrichment Cocktail plus Ficoll-Paque, and ACK red cell lysis came afterward. The library relied on PCR. Instrument on record: Illumina HiSeq 4000. Bulk TCR libraries were prepared as previously described, using TCR primers listed in Table S5. Purification of total RNA was performed with the Qiagen AllPrep DNA/RNA kit. Reads from multiple sequencing runs of the same library were pooled before analysis. As for how the authors treated the data: Only reads with exact TCR constant sequence were kept, trimmed to 150 nt, and grouped by their 12-nt molecular barcodes. Reads in each barcode group were sub-clustered using a 15% Levenshtein threshold, and a quality-weighted consensus sequence was built for each RNA molecule. Non-functional sequences were excluded, and lower-count sequences lying one edit away from another sequence were also excluded. On the basis of fitting two negative binomial distributions, barcode sub-clusters with fewer than 20% of the maximum read count were discarded. TCRdb reworked the public reads: Q25 trimming with fastp, MiXCR clone assembly, productive beta chains retained. Each CDR3 protein gets just one entry, which takes the most common genes and DNA from the rows behind it. None of the V and J calls come from the authors' own analysis; TCRdb made them. The sample table shows 550,000 to 750,000 distinct CDR3 sequences, and 15% to 20% are seen once. The ten most abundant clones make up roughly 0.9% of the sample.

For this clonotype: This clone's antigen is unknown. This may arise from a read error, as a much more abundant clone is one base away.

The rearranged segments are TRBV27 and TRBJ2-1, with 7 bases aligning to TRBD2. The material sequenced was naive CD8+ T cells from blood, with Jurkat cell RNA spiked in. According to the study, the label for this sample's cell subset or site signals: FACS-sorted CD8+CD4-CCR7+CD45RA+ naive T cells. This TCR derives from a human donor in good health. Some libraries in this study had Jurkat cell RNA spiked in. The base sequence is TGTGCCAGCAGTTCACCCCCCGGGAGGATGGATGAGCAGTTCTTC. Its translation is CASSSPPGRMDEQFF.